A single sample is the source of the 3 T cell receptor beta chains below, sequenced in a study of CD8+ T cells in alopecia areata. Stated treatment: oral pan-JAK inhibitor, 5-10 mg twice daily. Extraction and reverse transcription of RNA yielded cDNA as the sequencing template. Sequenced by immunoSEQ multiplex PCR; TCRdb stores in-frame clones only, minus some. The sample shows around 100,000 clones, around 53% of them seen only once. Sequencing was performed on CD8+ T cells sorted from blood, taken at week 24, from a patient treated with tofacitinib. These receptors originate from a human donor with alopecia areata.

This clone came up once. The chain has TRBV27 and TRBJ2-1; D perhaps matches TRBD2 (5 bases). Germline CDR1 is MNHEY and CDR2 is SMNVEV (reference sequence). CDR3 length: 11 residues. Trimming left V 7 bases short and J 7 bases short, with 8 bases between. Here the CDR3 DNA reads TGTGCCAGCACCGAGGGTAATGAGCAGTTCTTC. Translated, it gives CASTEGNEQFF.

The rearrangement uses TRBV6-5 and TRBJ2-3; D is unclear. The V end was cut by 2 bases, the J end by 4 bases, with 16 bases between. Germline CDR1 and CDR2: MNHEY and SVGAGI. This CDR3 has 16 residues. The CDR3 sequence: CASSYGTVGASDTQYF. In DNA form, the CDR3 reads TGTGCCAGCAGTTACGGAACAGTTGGTGCATCAGATACGCAGTATTTT.

This clone was picked up a small number of times. CDR3 amino acids: CASSKAGGPDTQYF. CDR3 DNA sequence: TGTGCCAGCAGCAAAGCGGGGGGGCCTGATACGCAGTATTTT. The chain has TRBV2 and TRBJ2-3; 10 bases match TRBD2. Trimming at V came to 6 bases and at J to 6 bases, leaving 6 bases not matched to a gene. CDR3 length: 14 residues. Germline CDR1 SNHLY, CDR2 FYNNEI.